The rows below give T cell receptor beta chains drawn from one sample of a study of T cell changes during pregnancy in multiple sclerosis. Method: immunoSEQ multiplex PCR; TCRdb's copy keeps in-frame clones and lacks some. The sample contains more than 45,000 clones, about 90% of which appear only once. Sequenced here: CD4+ T cells from peripheral blood mononuclear cells, sampled in the second trimester of pregnancy. All receptors come from a female donor with multiple sclerosis, enrolled in a pregnancy study. CDR3s include the opening cysteine and the closing phenylalanine or tryptophan. The D gene is left open where the match is weak. Expanded clones get a size class; other rows say once, few or many, or leave the size out.

J	V	size	D	DNA	CDR3
TRBJ2-1	TRBV9	-	-	TGTGCCAGCAGCGTTAGACAGGACAATGAGCAGTTCTTC	CASSVRQDNEQFF
TRBJ1-3	TRBV30	-	-	TGTGCCTGGAGCCGCAGGGGAGGAAACACCATATATTTT	CAWSRRGGNTIYF
TRBJ1-2	TRBV6-5	-	-	TGTGCCAGCAGTAGCCCCGGGAGGAACTATGGCTACACCTTC	CASSSPGRNYGYTF
TRBJ2-7	TRBV11-2	once	-	TGTGCCAGCAGCTTGGAGGGCTCCTACGAGCAGTACTTC	CASSLEGSYEQYF
TRBJ2-1	TRBV2	-	TRBD2	TGTGCCAGCAGATGGAGACTAGCGGGAGGGCAGACCTACAATGAGCAGTTCTTC	CASRWRLAGGQTYNEQFF
TRBJ2-7	TRBV5-1	once	TRBD2	TGCGCCAGCAGCCCGGGCGGGGGGAGCTCCTACGAGCAGTACTTC	CASSPGGGSSYEQYF
TRBJ1-1	TRBV10-1	-	-	TGCGCCAGTTCGACAGGAGAGGGAACTGAAGCTTTCTTT	CASSTGEGTEAFF
TRBJ2-7	TRBV5-1	-	-	TGCGCCAGCAGCTTGAGGGTAGCGGACTACGAGCAGTACTTC	CASSLRVADYEQYF
TRBJ2-7	TRBV4-3	-	TRBD2	TGCGCCAGCAGCCGCGGACTAGCCTACGAGCAGTACTTC	CASSRGLAYEQYF
TRBJ2-3	TRBV5-1	-	-	TGCGCCAGCAGCTTGCAGGGTAGTACAGATACGCAGTATTTT	CASSLQGSTDTQYF
TRBJ2-1	TRBV5-1	-	-	TGCGCCAGCAGCTTCGCTAGCGTCTACAATGAGCAGTTCTTC	CASSFASVYNEQFF
TRBJ2-2	TRBV27	-	-	TGTGCCAGCAGTTATACCGGGACACCGAACACCGGGGAGCTGTTTTTT	CASSYTGTPNTGELFF
TRBJ1-4	TRBV28	-	TRBD1	TGTGCCAGCAGTTACAGGGGGTTTGAAAAACTGTTTTTT	CASSYRGFEKLFF
TRBJ2-7	TRBV19	-	-	TGTGCCAGTAGTAGCGACAACTCCTACGAGCAGTACTTC	CASSSDNSYEQYF
TRBJ1-1	TRBV4-1	-	TRBD1	TGCGCCAGCAGCCAAAGACAGGGGGCAAGGACTGAAGCTTTCTTT	CASSQRQGARTEAFF
TRBJ1-4	TRBV15	-	-	TGTGCCACCAGCAGAGATCGGGATGAAAAACTGTTTTTT	CATSRDRDEKLFF
TRBJ2-2	TRBV19	-	TRBD2	TGTGCCAGTAGTAGCGGGGGGCTCGTCACCGGGGAGCTGTTTTTT	CASSSGGLVTGELFF
TRBJ2-5	TRBV10-3	-	TRBD2	TGTGCCACCCTGGCGGGAGCAGGGGAGACCCAGTACTTC	CATLAGAGETQYF
TRBJ1-2	TRBV18	-	TRBD1	TGTGCCAGCTCACCCCGGGACAGCCTCTATGGCTACACCTTC	CASSPRDSLYGYTF
TRBJ1-5	TRBV19	few	-	TGTGCCAGTAGCCGAGGAGGCGTCAGCAATCAGCCCCAGCATTTT	CASSRGGVSNQPQHF
TRBJ2-7	TRBV6-5	-	-	TGTGCCAGCAGTTACTCGGCGGGCCCGGGGGTTTACGAGCAGTACTTC	CASSYSAGPGVYEQYF
TRBJ2-7	TRBV11-2	-	-	TGTGCCAGCAGCTTGGAGGGAGTCGGTTACGAGCAGTACTTC	CASSLEGVGYEQYF
TRBJ2-5	TRBV11-3	-	TRBD2	TGTGCCAGCAGCTCGTTAGCGGGCTCAGAGACCCAGTACTTC	CASSSLAGSETQYF
TRBJ1-1	TRBV7-9	-	-	TGTGCCAGCAGCTTAGCAATTCCGGGAGTGGCTGAAGCTTTCTTT	CASSLAIPGVAEAFF
TRBJ1-1	TRBV6-4	-	-	TGTGCCAGCAGGGCGCAGGGGATCGCTGAAGCTTTCTTT	CASRAQGIAEAFF
TRBJ2-2	TRBV18	-	-	TGTGCCAGCTCACCTCGCCGGATGACACGGCCCGGGGAGCTGTTTTTT	CASSPRRMTRPGELFF
TRBJ2-1	TRBV27	-	-	TGTGCCAGCAGTTTCCTAAACTCCTACAATGAGCAGTTCTTC	CASSFLNSYNEQFF
TRBJ2-5	TRBV19	-	-	TGTGCCAGTAGTGACACGGGGGAACGAGAGACCCAGTACTTC	CASSDTGERETQYF
TRBJ2-2	TRBV12-5	once	TRBD2	TGTGCTAGTGGTTTGCTTACTAGCGGGAGTGGTACCGGGGAGCTGTTTTTT	CASGLLTSGSGTGELFF
TRBJ2-7	TRBV18	-	TRBD2	TGTGCCAGCTCACCACCTTACGGACGGGAGGGAACCTACGAGCAGTACTTC	CASSPPYGREGTYEQYF
TRBJ2-1	TRBV7-2	-	TRBD2	TGTGCCAGCAGCCCCAACCTAGCGGGCTCCTACAATGAGCAGTTCTTC	CASSPNLAGSYNEQFF
TRBJ2-1	TRBV7-2	-	TRBD2	TGTGCCAGCAGCTTAACCGGGACTAGCGTCTACAATGAGCAGTTCTTC	CASSLTGTSVYNEQFF
TRBJ1-2	TRBV18	-	TRBD1	TGTGCCAGCTCACCATCGGCCACCGGGACAGGGTCCAACTATGGCTACACCTTC	CASSPSATGTGSNYGYTF
TRBJ2-1	TRBV7-9	-	-	TGTGCCAGCAGCTTAGACAGGGCTTACAATGAGCAGTTCTTC	CASSLDRAYNEQFF
TRBJ1-4	TRBV30	-	TRBD1	TGTGCCTGGATGGACAGGGTGCTGGAAAATGAAAAACTGTTTTTT	CAWMDRVLENEKLFF
TRBJ2-5	TRBV5-1	once	TRBD2	TGCGCCAGCTTCACGATAGCGGGAGTGGGCGAGACCCAGTACTTC	CASFTIAGVGETQYF
TRBJ1-1	TRBV2	-	-	TGTGCCAGCAGTGCTCAGGGGTTGACTGAAGCTTTCTTT	CASSAQGLTEAFF
TRBJ1-2	TRBV10-2	-	-	TGCGCCAGCAGTGAGTCGACGGGGAATCTTGGCTACACCTTC	CASSESTGNLGYTF
TRBJ2-3	TRBV12-5	-	-	TGTGCTAGTGGTTCCGGGTCCCTCAGCACCACAGATACGCAGTATTTT	CASGSGSLSTTDTQYF
TRBJ2-5	TRBV9	-	TRBD2	TGTGCCAGCTCACAGGCGGGGACTAGTGGGCAAGAGACCCAGTACTTC	CASSQAGTSGQETQYF
TRBJ1-3	TRBV18	-	-	TGTGCCAGCTCACCACCTTCAAAGGGGGCTGGAAACACCATATATTTT	CASSPPSKGAGNTIYF
TRBJ1-2	TRBV28	-	-	TGTGCCAGCAGTTTCTCGGCGGGGGTAGGGTCGGGTGGCTACACCTTC	CASSFSAGVGSGGYTF
TRBJ1-5	TRBV14	-	-	TGTGCCAGCCGGGGACAGCCCCAGCATTTT	CASRGQPQHF
TRBJ2-5	TRBV7-6	few	-	TGTGCCAGCAGCTCAAGCGGCCAAGAGACCCAGTACTTC	CASSSSGQETQYF
TRBJ2-3	TRBV5-1	-	-	TGCGCCAGCAGCATACAGGGGGACTACACAGATACGCAGTATTTT	CASSIQGDYTDTQYF
TRBJ2-5	TRBV12-5	-	TRBD2	TGTGCTAGTGGTTTCCGACTAGCGGGAGTTCAAGAGACCCAGTACTTC	CASGFRLAGVQETQYF
TRBJ2-5	TRBV29-1	-	-	TGCAGCGTTCAAGAGACAGCTCAAGAGACCCAGTACTTC	CSVQETAQETQYF
TRBJ1-4	TRBV7-9	-	-	TGTGCCAGCACCAACTCTGAAAAACTGTTTTTT	CASTNSEKLFF
TRBJ1-1	TRBV2	-	TRBD1	TGTGCCAGCAGTCCCGGGACAGGGACTGAAGCTTTCTTT	CASSPGTGTEAFF
TRBJ2-7	TRBV4-3	-	-	TGCGCCAGCAGCCAAGGAATGAGGTACGAGCAGTACTTC	CASSQGMRYEQYF